This T cell receptor beta chain was identified during a study of T-cell memory formation after mild COVID-19. On the study more broadly: TCR clusters mostly belonged to single donors.

The germline CDR1 and CDR2 sequences are SGHTA and FQGNSA. V shed 3 bases and J 7 bases; nucleotides not matched to a gene: 16. The CDR3 sequence is 17 residues long. TCRdb passed the 5' RACE reads through MiXCR, listing each CDR3 protein once. This table holds about 100,000 distinct CDR3 sequences, 18% found once. Study results and limitations: CD4+ contracting clones were mainly CM and EM; CD8+ ones, EMRA. Whether day 37 second-wave clones are SARS-CoV-2-specific was not confirmed.

Worth noting for this clonotype: Its antigen is not identified.

The chain joins TRBV7-2 to TRBJ2-5, with 8 bases that match TRBD2. The receptor comes from a man between 18 and 29 years old who had mild COVID-19 (a few samples of this study predate the infection). Cell type and time point are not known. Sequencing input: PBMCs or a T cell subset sorted from them (not recorded which). This chain's CDR3 is CASSLGSARGAVGTQYF. The CDR3 DNA is TGTGCCAGCAGCTTGGGTTCTGCGCGGGGGGCGGTCGGGACCCAGTACTTC.